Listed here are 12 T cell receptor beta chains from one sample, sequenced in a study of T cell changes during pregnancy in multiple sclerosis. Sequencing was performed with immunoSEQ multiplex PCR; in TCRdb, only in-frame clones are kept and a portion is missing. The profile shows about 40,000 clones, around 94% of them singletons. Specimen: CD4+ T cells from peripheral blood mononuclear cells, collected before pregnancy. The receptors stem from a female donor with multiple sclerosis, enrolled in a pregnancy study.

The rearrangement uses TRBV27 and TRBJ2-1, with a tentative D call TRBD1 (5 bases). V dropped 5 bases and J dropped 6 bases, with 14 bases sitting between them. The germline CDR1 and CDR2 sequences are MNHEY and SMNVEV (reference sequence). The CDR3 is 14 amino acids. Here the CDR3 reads CASSSQGVGNEQFF. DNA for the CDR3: TGTGCCAGCAGTAGCCAGGGTGTTGGCAATGAGCAGTTCTTC.

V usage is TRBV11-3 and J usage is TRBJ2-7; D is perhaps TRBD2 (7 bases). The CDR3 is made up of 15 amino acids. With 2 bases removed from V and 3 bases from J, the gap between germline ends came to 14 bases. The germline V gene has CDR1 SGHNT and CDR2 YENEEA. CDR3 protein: CASSLRGGVDYEQYF. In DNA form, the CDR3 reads TGTGCCAGCAGCTTAAGGGGGGGAGTGGACTACGAGCAGTACTTC.

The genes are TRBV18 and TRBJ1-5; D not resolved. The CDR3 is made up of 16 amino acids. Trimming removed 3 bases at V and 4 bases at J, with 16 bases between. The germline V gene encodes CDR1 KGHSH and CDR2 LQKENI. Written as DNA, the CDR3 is TGTGCCAGCTCACCGTTGGCCCCAGGATTGAATCAGCCCCAGCATTTT. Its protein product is CASSPLAPGLNQPQHF.

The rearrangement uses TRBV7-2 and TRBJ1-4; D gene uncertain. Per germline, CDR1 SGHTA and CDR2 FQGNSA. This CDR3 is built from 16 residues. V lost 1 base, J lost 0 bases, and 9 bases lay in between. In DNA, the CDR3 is TGTGCCAGCAGCTTAGGGGCTTTTGCAACTAATGAAAAACTGTTTTTT. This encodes CASSLGAFATNEKLFF.

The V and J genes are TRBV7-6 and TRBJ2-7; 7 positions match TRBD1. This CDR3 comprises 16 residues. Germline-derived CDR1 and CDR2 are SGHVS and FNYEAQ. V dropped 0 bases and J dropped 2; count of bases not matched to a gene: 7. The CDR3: CASSLATGTATYEQYF. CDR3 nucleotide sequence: TGTGCCAGCAGCTTAGCGACCGGGACAGCAACCTACGAGCAGTACTTC.

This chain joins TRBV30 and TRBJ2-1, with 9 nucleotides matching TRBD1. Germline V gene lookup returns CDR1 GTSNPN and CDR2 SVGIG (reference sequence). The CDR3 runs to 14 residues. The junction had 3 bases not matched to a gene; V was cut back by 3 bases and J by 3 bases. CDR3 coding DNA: TGTGCCTGGAGAAGGGACAGGGACTACAATGAGCAGTTCTTC. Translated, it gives CAWRRDRDYNEQFF. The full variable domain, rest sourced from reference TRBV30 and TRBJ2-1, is SQTIHQWPATLVQPVGSPLSLECTVEGTSNPNLYWYRQAAGRGLQLLFYSVGIGQISSEVPQNLSASRPQDRQFILSSKKLLLSDSGFYLCAWRRDRDYNEQFFGPGTRLTVL.

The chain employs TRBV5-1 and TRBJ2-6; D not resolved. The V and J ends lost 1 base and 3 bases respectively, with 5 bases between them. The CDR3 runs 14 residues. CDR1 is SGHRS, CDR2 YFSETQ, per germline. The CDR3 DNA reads TGCGCCAGCAGCTTGCCGGGTGGGGCCAACGTCCTGACTTTC. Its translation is CASSLPGGANVLTF. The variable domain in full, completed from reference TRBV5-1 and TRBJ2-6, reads KAGVTQTPRYLIKTRGQQVTLSCSPISGHRSVSWYQQTPGQGLQFLFEYFSETQRNKGNFPGRFSGRQFSNSRSEMNVSTLELGDSALYLCASSLPGGANVLTFGAGSRLTVL.

CDR3 amino acids: CASSGHPAYNEQFF. DNA for the CDR3: TGTGCCAGTAGTGGGCACCCGGCCTACAATGAGCAGTTCTTC. This chain links TRBV19 with TRBJ2-1, with no clear D. The CDR3 sequence is 14 residues long. CDR1 and CDR2 (germline): LNHDA, SQIVND (reference sequence). V lost 5 bases to trimming and J lost 2 bases, with 10 bases between them.

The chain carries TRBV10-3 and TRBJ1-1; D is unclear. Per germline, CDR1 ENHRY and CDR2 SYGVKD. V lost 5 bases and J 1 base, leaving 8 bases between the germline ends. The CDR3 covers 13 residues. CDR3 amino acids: CAISITSNTEAFF. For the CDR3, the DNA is TGTGCCATCAGTATTACTTCGAACACTGAAGCTTTCTTT.

In DNA, the CDR3 is TGTGCCAGCAGTTTCCTAGACAGGGGACTATATAGCAATCAGCCCCAGCATTTT. This gives the protein CASSFLDRGLYSNQPQHF. This chain uses TRBV28 with TRBJ1-5; 8 nucleotides line up with TRBD1. V lost 3 bases to trimming and J lost 0 bases; unmatched junction nucleotides: 10. Germline CDR1 reads MDHEN; CDR2 reads SYDVKM. The CDR3 spans 18 residues.

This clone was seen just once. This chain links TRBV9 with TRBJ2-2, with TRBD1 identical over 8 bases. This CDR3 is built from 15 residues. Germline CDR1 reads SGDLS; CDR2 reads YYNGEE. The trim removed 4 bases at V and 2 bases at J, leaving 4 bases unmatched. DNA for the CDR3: TGTGCCAGCAGCTTGGGACAGGCCAACACCGGGGAGCTGTTTTTT. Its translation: CASSLGQANTGELFF.

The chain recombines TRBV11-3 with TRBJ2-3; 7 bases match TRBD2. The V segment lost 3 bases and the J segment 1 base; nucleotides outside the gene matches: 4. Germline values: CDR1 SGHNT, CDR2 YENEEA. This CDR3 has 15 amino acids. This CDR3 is CASSLSGARTDTQYF. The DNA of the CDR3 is TGTGCCAGCAGCTTGAGCGGGGCCCGCACAGATACGCAGTATTTT. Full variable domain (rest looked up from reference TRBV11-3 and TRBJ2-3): EAGVVQSPRYKIIEKKQPVAFWCNPISGHNTLYWYLQNLGQGPELLIRYENEEAVDDSQLPKDRFSAERLKGVDSTLKIQPAELGDSAVYLCASSLSGARTDTQYFGPGTRLTVL.